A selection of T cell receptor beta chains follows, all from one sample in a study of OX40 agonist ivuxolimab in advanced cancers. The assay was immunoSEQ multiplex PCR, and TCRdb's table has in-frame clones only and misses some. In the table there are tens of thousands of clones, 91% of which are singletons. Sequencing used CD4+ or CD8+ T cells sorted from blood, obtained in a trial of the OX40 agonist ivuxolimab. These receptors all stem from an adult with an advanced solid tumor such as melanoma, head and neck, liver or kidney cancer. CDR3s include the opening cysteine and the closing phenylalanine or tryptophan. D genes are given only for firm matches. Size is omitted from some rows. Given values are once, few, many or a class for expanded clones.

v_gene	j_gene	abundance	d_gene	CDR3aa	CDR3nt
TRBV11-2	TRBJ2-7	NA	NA	CASSLNREAPYEQYF	TGTGCCAGCAGCTTAAACCGGGAAGCCCCCTACGAGCAGTACTTC
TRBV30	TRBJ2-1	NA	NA	CAWSIRQGGNEQFF	TGTGCCTGGAGTATTCGACAGGGAGGGAATGAGCAGTTCTTC
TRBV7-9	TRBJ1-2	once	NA	CASSLGFRDNDYGYTF	TGTGCCAGCAGCTTAGGGTTCAGGGACAATGACTATGGCTACACCTTC
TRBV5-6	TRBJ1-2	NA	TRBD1	CASSQGDRDRYGYTF	TGTGCCAGCAGCCAAGGGGACAGAGATCGTTATGGCTACACCTTC
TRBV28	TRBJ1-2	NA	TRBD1	CASSWTGVNYGYTF	TGTGCCAGCAGTTGGACAGGGGTTAACTATGGCTACACCTTC
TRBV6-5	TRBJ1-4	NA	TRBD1	CASSYVGGRDKKLFF	TGTGCCAGCAGTTACGTAGGGGGCCGGGATAAAAAACTGTTTTTT
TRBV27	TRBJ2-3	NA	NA	CASSLGGVWTDTQYF	TGTGCCAGCAGTTTAGGTGGGGTTTGGACAGATACGCAGTATTTT
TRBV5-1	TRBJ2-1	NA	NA	CASSLGAVNNEQFF	TGCGCCAGCAGCTTGGGTGCAGTGAACAATGAGCAGTTCTTC
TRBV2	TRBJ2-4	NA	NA	CASSGYSSVAKNIQYF	TGTGCCAGCAGTGGGTACAGTTCGGTAGCCAAAAACATTCAGTACTTC
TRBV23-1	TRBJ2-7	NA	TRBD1	CASSQEGRDRGYEQYF	TGCGCCAGCAGTCAAGAAGGCCGTGACAGGGGGTACGAGCAGTACTTC
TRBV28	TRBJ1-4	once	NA	CASSLGGFNEKLFF	TGTGCCAGCAGTTTGGGGGGATTTAATGAAAAACTGTTTTTT
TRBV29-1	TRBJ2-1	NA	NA	CSVGSPLEQFF	TGCAGCGTTGGGTCGCCCCTTGAGCAGTTCTTC
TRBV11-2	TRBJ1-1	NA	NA	CASSFGEGYTEAFF	TGTGCCAGCAGTTTTGGGGAGGGGTACACTGAAGCTTTCTTT
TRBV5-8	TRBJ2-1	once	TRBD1	CASSSQGAPGNEQFF	TGTGCCAGCAGCTCCCAGGGGGCGCCTGGAAATGAGCAGTTCTTC
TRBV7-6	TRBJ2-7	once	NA	CASSLEREQYF	TGTGCCAGCAGCTTAGAGCGCGAGCAGTACTTC
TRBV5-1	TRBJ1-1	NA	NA	CASSLDAGRAAFF	TGCGCCAGCAGCTTGGATGCAGGGAGAGCGGCTTTCTTT
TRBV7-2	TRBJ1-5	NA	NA	CASSKGSATSRGGNQPQHF	TGTGCCAGCAGCAAAGGGTCGGCAACTTCCCGTGGGGGCAATCAGCCCCAGCATTTT
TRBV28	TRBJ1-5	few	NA	CASSFGLVNQPQHF	TGTGCCAGCAGTTTCGGACTAGTGAATCAGCCCCAGCATTTT
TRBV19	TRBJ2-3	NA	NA	CASSPGRGLRTTDTQYF	TGTGCCAGTAGTCCAGGGCGGGGCCTACGGACCACAGATACGCAGTATTTT
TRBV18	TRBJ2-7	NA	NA	CASSPPGSYEQYF	TGTGCCAGCTCACCACCAGGCAGCTACGAGCAGTACTTC
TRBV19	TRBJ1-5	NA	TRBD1	CASNLQGSQPQHF	TGTGCCAGTAACCTACAGGGGAGCCAGCCCCAGCATTTT
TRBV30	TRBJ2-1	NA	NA	CAWSGDLYNEQFF	TGTGCCTGGAGTGGGGACCTCTACAATGAGCAGTTCTTC
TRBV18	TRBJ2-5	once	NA	CASSPRSGPQETQYF	TGTGCCAGCTCACCTCGTAGCGGACCACAAGAGACCCAGTACTTC
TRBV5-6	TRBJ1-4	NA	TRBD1	CASSYGTGDGDEKLFF	TGTGCCAGCAGCTACGGGACAGGGGATGGGGATGAAAAACTGTTTTTT
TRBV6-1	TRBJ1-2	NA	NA	CASSEQGYGYTF	TGTGCCAGCAGTGAACAGGGATATGGCTACACCTTC
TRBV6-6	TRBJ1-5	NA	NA	CASTIPGVSNQPQHF	TGTGCCAGCACCATACCGGGCGTGAGCAATCAGCCCCAGCATTTT
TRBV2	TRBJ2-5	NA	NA	CASSMGGTQYF	TGTGCCAGCAGTATGGGGGGGACCCAGTACTTC
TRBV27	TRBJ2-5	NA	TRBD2	CASSSSPGGETQYF	TGTGCCAGCAGTTCCTCCCCGGGAGGGGAGACCCAGTACTTC
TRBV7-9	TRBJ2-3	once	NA	CASSSGDGTSTDTQYF	TGTGCCAGCAGCTCCGGTGACGGAACTAGCACAGATACGCAGTATTTT
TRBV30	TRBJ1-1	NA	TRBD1	CATGTGVMEAFF	TGTGCCACCGGGACAGGGGTTATGGAGGCTTTCTTT
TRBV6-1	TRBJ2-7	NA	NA	CASSDLAPYEQYF	TGTGCCAGCAGTGATCTAGCCCCTTACGAGCAGTACTTC
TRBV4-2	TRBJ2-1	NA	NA	CASSQVTGGLVGEQFF	TGTGCCAGCAGCCAAGTTACGGGGGGCCTCGTCGGTGAGCAGTTCTTC
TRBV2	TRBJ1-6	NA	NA	CASSGGRTGYNSPLHF	TGTGCCAGCAGTGGAGGCCGTACAGGCTATAATTCACCCCTCCACTTT
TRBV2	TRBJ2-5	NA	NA	CASSESGALQETQYF	TGTGCCAGCAGTGAGTCAGGGGCCCTACAAGAGACCCAGTACTTC
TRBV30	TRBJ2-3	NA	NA	CAWKSADTQYF	TGTGCCTGGAAGAGTGCAGATACGCAGTATTTT
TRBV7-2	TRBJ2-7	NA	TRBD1	CASSLAAPGQHYEQYF	TGTGCCAGCAGCTTAGCCGCACCGGGACAGCACTACGAGCAGTACTTC